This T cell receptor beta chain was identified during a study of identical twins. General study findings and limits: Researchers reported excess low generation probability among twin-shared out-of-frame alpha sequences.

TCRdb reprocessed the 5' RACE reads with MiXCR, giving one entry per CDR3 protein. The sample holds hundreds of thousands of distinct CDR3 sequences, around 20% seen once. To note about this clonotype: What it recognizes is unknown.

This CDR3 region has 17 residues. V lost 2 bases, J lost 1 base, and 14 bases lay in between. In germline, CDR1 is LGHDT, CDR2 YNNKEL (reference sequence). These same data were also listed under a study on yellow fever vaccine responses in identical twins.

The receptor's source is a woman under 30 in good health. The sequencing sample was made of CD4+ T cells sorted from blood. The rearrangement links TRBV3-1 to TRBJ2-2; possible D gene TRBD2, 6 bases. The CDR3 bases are TGTGCCAGCAGCCAACCGACCGGGAGCCGGAACACCGGGGAGCTGTTTTTT. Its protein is CASSQPTGSRNTGELFF.